This T cell receptor (beta chain) was recorded in a study of blood T cell repertoires in COVID-19. Background on the study: From T cells, B-cell-depleted T cells, or PBMCs came the material, which was cDNA or gDNA.

Donors were grouped by their self-reported clinical history. CDR3 size: 19 residues. The germline V gene encodes CDR1 SGHRS and CDR2 YFSETQ. The ends lost 4 bases at V and 1 base at J; junction bases unmatched: 10. Study processing details: Estimation of nucleated cell counts was performed using reference gene primer amplification. The table came from immunoSEQ multiplex PCR; TCRdb's copy has only in-frame clones and leaves some out. V, J and clone size are those of that table, while D and trimming were read from the DNA. Here the sample spans around 120,000 clones, 75% to 90% being singletons. The chain is built from TRBV5-1 and TRBJ2-3, with 15 bases lining up with TRBD2. The material sequenced was PBMCs or T cells enriched from blood (not recorded which). This clonotype originated in a woman between 45 and 60 years old who had recovered from COVID-19. Written as DNA, the CDR3 is TGCGCCAGCAGCCGCCCGGGACTAGCGGGGGGCCCTCGCACAGATACGCAGTATTTT. It encodes CASSRPGLAGGPRTDTQYF.